This paragraph reports one T cell receptor (beta chain). Its matching antigen is unknown. A second roughly 7 to 12 cycle PCR used barcoded and J-beta primers. TCRdb passed the 5' RACE reads through MiXCR, listing each CDR3 protein once. The sample lists hundreds of thousands of distinct CDR3 sequences, about 61% occurring once. This specimen belongs to a study of blood T cells in healthy people across ages. Study-wide points: TCR beta diversity, measured per million T cells, fell in a roughly linear way with age. The unsorted PBMCs prevented any conclusive comparison of naive versus antigen-experienced cells. Changes in expanded clonotypes were possibly confounded, as the CMV status of donors was unknown.

CDR1 and CDR2 from the germline V gene are SQVTM and ANQGSEA. J gave up 6 bases and V 2 bases, and 8 bases lay outside the gene matches. The CDR3 totals 16 residues. This clonotype was obtained from a man aged 40-49 years in good health. The sequencing input was blood. The V call is TRBV29-1, the J call TRBJ2-1; 12 nucleotides line up with TRBD2. In DNA, the CDR3 is TGCAGCGTTGAACTAGCGGGGGGGGGTTTGAGCAATGAGCAGTTCTTC. Encoded protein: CSVELAGGGLSNEQFF.